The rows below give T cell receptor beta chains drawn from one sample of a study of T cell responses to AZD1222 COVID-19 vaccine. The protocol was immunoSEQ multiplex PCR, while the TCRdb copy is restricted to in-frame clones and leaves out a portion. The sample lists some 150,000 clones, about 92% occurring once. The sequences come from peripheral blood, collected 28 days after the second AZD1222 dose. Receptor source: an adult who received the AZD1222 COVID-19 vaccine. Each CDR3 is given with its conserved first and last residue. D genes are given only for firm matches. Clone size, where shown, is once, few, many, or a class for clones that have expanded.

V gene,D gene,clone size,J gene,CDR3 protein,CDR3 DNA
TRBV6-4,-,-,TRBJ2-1,CASSGGESTNEQFF,TGTGCCAGCAGTGGAGGGGAAAGTACCAATGAGCAGTTCTTC
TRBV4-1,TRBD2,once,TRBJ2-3,CASTGLAGIRSTQYF,TGCGCCAGCACGGGGCTAGCGGGAATCAGGAGTACGCAGTATTTT
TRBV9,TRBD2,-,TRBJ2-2,CASSVASGSSSGELFF,TGTGCCAGCAGCGTAGCTAGCGGGAGTTCAAGCGGGGAGCTGTTTTTT
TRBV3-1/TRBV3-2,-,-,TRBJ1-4,CASSQEPWGRPLFF,TGTGCCAGCAGCCAGGAGCCGTGGGGCAGGCCCTTGTTTTTT
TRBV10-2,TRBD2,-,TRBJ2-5,CASSNPLAGRSETQYF,TGCGCCAGCTCCAATCCTCTAGCGGGAAGGTCGGAGACCCAGTACTTC
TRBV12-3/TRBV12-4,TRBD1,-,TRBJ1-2,CASTQGADGYTF,TGTGCCAGCACCCAGGGGGCCGATGGCTACACCTTC
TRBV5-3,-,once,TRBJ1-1,CARSLVLNTEAFF,TGTGCCAGAAGCTTGGTGTTGAACACTGAAGCTTTCTTT
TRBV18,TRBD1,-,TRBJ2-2,CASSRYDRATNTGELFF,TGTGCCAGCTCACGATATGACAGGGCTACGAACACCGGGGAGCTGTTTTTT
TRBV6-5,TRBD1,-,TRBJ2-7,CASRRTGDVGEQYF,TGTGCCAGCAGGAGGACAGGGGATGTGGGCGAGCAGTACTTC
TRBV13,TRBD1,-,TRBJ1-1,CASSPKSQGANWATEAFF,TGTGCCAGCAGCCCCAAGTCGCAGGGGGCGAACTGGGCAACTGAAGCTTTCTTT
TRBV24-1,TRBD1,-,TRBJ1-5,CATGDSRNQPQHF,TGTGCCACGGGGGACAGCCGCAATCAGCCCCAGCATTTT
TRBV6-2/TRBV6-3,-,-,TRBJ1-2,CASSYDRANYGYTF,TGTGCCAGCAGTTACGACCGAGCTAACTATGGCTACACCTTC
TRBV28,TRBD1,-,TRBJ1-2,CASRSRDSPAYGYTF,TGTGCCAGCAGATCCCGGGACAGTCCTGCCTATGGCTACACCTTC
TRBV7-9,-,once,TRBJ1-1,CASSSSWSEAFF,TGTGCCAGCAGCTCCAGTTGGAGTGAAGCTTTCTTT
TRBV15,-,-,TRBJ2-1,CATSSSSAVSYNEQFF,TGTGCCACCAGCTCCTCGTCGGCAGTATCCTACAATGAGCAGTTCTTC
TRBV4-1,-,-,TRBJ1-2,CASSPGMGPVGYTF,TGCGCCAGCAGCCCCGGGATGGGCCCCGTTGGCTACACCTTC
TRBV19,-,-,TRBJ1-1,CASRTGEDTEAFF,TGTGCCAGCCGGACCGGGGAGGACACTGAAGCTTTCTTT
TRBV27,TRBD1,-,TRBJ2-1,CASSFISQGASNPYNEQFF,TGTGCCAGCAGTTTCATCTCACAGGGGGCCAGCAACCCCTACAATGAGCAGTTCTTC
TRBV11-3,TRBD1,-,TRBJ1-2,CASSYRGRDGGYTF,TGTGCCAGCAGTTACAGGGGGCGCGATGGCGGCTACACCTTC
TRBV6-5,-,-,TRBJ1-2,CASRIQSDYGYTF,TGTGCCAGCAGGATACAGTCGGACTATGGCTACACCTTC
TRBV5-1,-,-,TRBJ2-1,CASSLDTSQYNEQFF,TGCGCCAGCAGCTTGGATACGTCGCAATACAATGAGCAGTTCTTC
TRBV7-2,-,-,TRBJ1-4,CASSSGPTRNEKLFF,TGTGCCAGCAGCTCCGGACCAACCCGTAATGAAAAACTGTTTTTT
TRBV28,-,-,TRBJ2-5,CASSLGLVGVRETQYF,TGTGCCAGCAGTTTAGGATTAGTAGGGGTGAGGGAGACCCAGTACTTC
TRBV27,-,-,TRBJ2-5,CASSPYTRDETQYF,TGTGCCAGCAGTCCGTATACTAGGGATGAGACCCAGTACTTC
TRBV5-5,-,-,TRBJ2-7,CASSLGRYEQYF,TGTGCCAGCAGCTTAGGGCGGTACGAGCAGTACTTC
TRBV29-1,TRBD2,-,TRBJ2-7,CSVVGLGLLYEQYF,TGCAGCGTCGTCGGACTAGGACTACTCTACGAGCAGTACTTC
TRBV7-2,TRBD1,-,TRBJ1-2,CASSFRDRDSYGYTF,TGTGCCAGCAGCTTCCGGGACAGGGACTCCTATGGCTACACCTTC
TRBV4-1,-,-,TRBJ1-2,CASSQAGEIYGYTF,TGCGCCAGCAGCCAAGCGGGGGAGATTTATGGCTACACCTTC
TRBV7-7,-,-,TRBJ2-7,CASSDRTDSYEQYF,TGTGCTAGCAGCGATCGGACGGATTCCTACGAGCAGTACTTC
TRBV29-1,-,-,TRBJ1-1,CSAKGQITEAFF,TGCAGCGCCAAGGGACAAATTACTGAAGCTTTCTTT
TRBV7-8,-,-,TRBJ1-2,CASSLDAGREGYTF,TGTGCCAGCAGCTTAGACGCAGGGAGGGAAGGCTACACCTTC
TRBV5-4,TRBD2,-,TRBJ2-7,CASRAGTSAYEQYF,TGTGCCAGCAGGGCGGGGACTAGCGCCTACGAGCAGTACTTC
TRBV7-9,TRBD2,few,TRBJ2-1,CASSLTSGRDHNEQFF,TGTGCCAGCAGCCTTACTAGCGGGAGAGACCACAATGAGCAGTTCTTC
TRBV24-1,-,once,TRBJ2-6,CATSDLRSGANVLTF,TGTGCCACCAGTGATTTACGCTCTGGGGCCAACGTCCTGACTTTC
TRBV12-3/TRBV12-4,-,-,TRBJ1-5,CASSLAWGQPQHF,TGTGCCAGCAGTTTGGCTTGGGGTCAGCCCCAGCATTTT
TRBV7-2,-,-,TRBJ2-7,CASSSGTSSYEQYF,TGTGCCAGCAGCTCGGGAACTTCATCCTACGAGCAGTACTTC
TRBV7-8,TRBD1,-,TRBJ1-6,CASSFGQGGNSPLHF,TGTGCCAGCAGCTTCGGACAGGGCGGTAATTCACCCCTCCACTTT
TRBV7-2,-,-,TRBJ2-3,CASSPFHADTQYF,TGTGCCAGCAGCCCCTTCCACGCAGATACGCAGTATTTT